This T cell receptor (beta chain) derives from a study of blood T cell repertoires in COVID-19. For the study at large: Specimens from acute and convalescent COVID-19 originated in the United States, Italy and Spain.

The data were produced by immunoSEQ multiplex PCR, yet TCRdb's version contains in-frame clones alone and is incomplete. The data show some 250,000 clones, around 88% seen once. This CDR3 has 13 amino acids. The germline V gene has CDR1 MNHEY and CDR2 SVGAGI. Trimming removed 5 bases from V and 0 bases from J, with 5 bases in between. The sequencing sample was made of peripheral blood. This sequence was found in a man aged 80 or over with acute or convalescent COVID-19. The V call is TRBV6-5, the J call TRBJ1-5; D is unresolved. This CDR3 is CASSQNSNQPQHF. CDR3 DNA: TGTGCCAGCAGTCAGAATAGCAATCAGCCCCAGCATTTT.